These 23 T cell receptor beta chains came from one sample sequenced in a study of blood T cell repertoires in COVID-19. TCRdb keeps only in-frame clones here, not all; method: immunoSEQ multiplex PCR. The sample records 120,000 to 150,000 clones, 80% to 90% being singletons. Specimen: peripheral blood. The receptors were sampled from a man at least 80 years old with acute or convalescent COVID-19.

The chain combines TRBV6-5 with TRBJ1-1, with a weak D call TRBD1 (6 bases). V shed 5 bases and J shed 10 bases, with 14 bases lying between them. CDR3 length: 12 amino acids. CDR1 is MNHEY and CDR2 is SVGAGI in the germline V gene. The CDR3 nucleotides read TGTGCCAGCAGTAAGACAGGTTTGCCAGCTTTCTTT. It translates to CASSKTGLPAFF.

This clone showed up just once. CDR3 coding DNA: TGCAGCGCTAGCGGTTCGAGAACCGGGGAGCTGTTTTTT. The encoded protein is CSASGSRTGELFF. This chain connects TRBV29-1 to TRBJ2-2; TRBD2 agrees at 7 bases. The CDR3 extends over 13 amino acids. Losses at the gene ends were 7 bases for V and 5 bases for J; bases not matched to a gene: 7. Looked up from germline, CDR1 is SQVTM and CDR2 is ANQGSEA.

V and J are TRBV18 and TRBJ2-3, with D uncertain. Germline V gene sequence: CDR1 KGHSH, CDR2 LQKENI. This CDR3 is 14 amino acids long. Trimming pared 0 bases from V and 7 bases from J, leaving 11 bases between. CDR3 DNA: TGTGCCAGCTCACCACCGCGACTGGCTAATACGCAGTATTTT. Translating it yields CASSPPRLANTQYF.

The chain carries TRBV28 and TRBJ2-1; 8 bases match TRBD2. This CDR3 spans 16 amino acids. Trimming cost V 7 bases and J 4 bases; bases outside gene matches: 12. The germline V gene has CDR1 MDHEN and CDR2 SYDVKM. The CDR3 protein is CASTPTGLAGYNEQFF. The CDR3 DNA reads TGTGCCAGCACCCCGACCGGACTAGCAGGTTACAATGAGCAGTTCTTC.

The chain is built from TRBV28 and TRBJ1-1; D gene uncertain. The length of the CDR3 is 14 residues. The V gene lost 3 bases and the J gene lost 1 base, with 9 bases spanning the gap. From germline, CDR1 is MDHEN and CDR2 SYDVKM. The CDR3 protein is CASSFGSANTEAFF. CDR3 in DNA: TGTGCCAGCAGTTTTGGCAGCGCGAACACTGAAGCTTTCTTT.

The rearrangement uses TRBV27 and TRBJ2-6, with D possibly TRBD1 on 6 matching bases. Germline assignment: CDR1 MNHEY and CDR2 SMNVEV (reference sequence). The CDR3 is 15 residues long. V gave up 5 bases and J gave up 2 bases, with 10 bases separating them. The CDR3 DNA follows: TGTGCCAGCAGTCCCGACAGGACTGGGGCCAACGTCCTGACTTTC. Translation: CASSPDRTGANVLTF. Full variable domain (outside the CDR3, taken from reference TRBV27 and TRBJ2-6): EAQVTQNPRYLITVTGKKLTVTCSQNMNHEYMSWYRQDPGLGLRQIYYSMNVEVTDKGDVPEGYKVSRKEKRNFPLILESPSPNQTSLYFCASSPDRTGANVLTFGAGSRLTVL.

V gene TRBV4-1 combines with J gene TRBJ2-7; tentatively, D is TRBD2 (6 bases). CDR3 length: 15 residues. V lost 3 bases to trimming and J lost 2 bases, with 14 bases between them. Germline CDR1 and CDR2: MGHRA and YSYEKL. The CDR3 protein is CASSQGLGGTYEQYF. The CDR3 coding sequence is TGCGCCAGCAGCCAGGGCCTGGGGGGAACCTACGAGCAGTACTTC.

V and J are TRBV19 and TRBJ2-1; a weak D match, TRBD2 (6 bases). V dropped 5 bases and J dropped 6 bases, with 17 bases sitting between them. This CDR3 has 15 residues. Germline assignment: CDR1 LNHDA and CDR2 SQIVND (reference sequence). The CDR3 DNA reads as TGTGCCAGTAGTCCGCCGGGGGTTCAAAGCAATGAGCAGTTCTTC. Translated, it gives CASSPPGVQSNEQFF.

The chain recombines TRBV7-2 with TRBJ1-1; D gene uncertain. This CDR3 has 14 residues. With 3 bases removed from V and 5 bases from J, the gap between germline ends came to 13 bases. The germline V gene encodes CDR1 SGHTA and CDR2 FQGNSA. CDR3 amino acids: CASSLSHGVTEAFF. The CDR3 coding sequence is TGTGCCAGCAGCTTGAGTCACGGGGTTACTGAAGCTTTCTTT.

This clone was seen a handful of times. This rearrangement joins TRBV5-5 to TRBJ2-2; 8 bases are a match to TRBD2. Germline trimming cut 1 base from V and 0 bases from J; bases unmatched to any gene: 5. This CDR3 spans 17 amino acids. CDR1 is SGHKS, CDR2 YYEKEE, per germline (reference sequence). The DNA for the CDR3 is TGTGCCAGCAGCTTGCTAGCGGGTCACCCGAACACCGGGGAGCTGTTTTTT. This codes for CASSLLAGHPNTGELFF.

This clone was counted a single time. The same CDR3 arises from other DNA sequences in this sample as well. The chain joins TRBV5-1 to TRBJ2-5; possibly TRBD2 for D (6 bases). The CDR3 is 13 amino acids. Germline CDR1 and CDR2: SGHRS and YFSETQ. The V and J ends lost 0 bases and 3 bases respectively, with 6 bases between them. The CDR3 region is CASSLGGEETQYF. The CDR3 coding sequence is TGCGCCAGCAGCTTGGGCGGGGAAGAGACCCAGTACTTC.

V usage is TRBV13 and J usage is TRBJ2-7; 7 nucleotides match TRBD1. The CDR3 loop spans 13 amino acids. Trimming at V came to 5 bases and at J to 2 bases, leaving 3 bases not matched to a gene. The V gene's germline CDR1 is PRHDT and CDR2 FYEKMQ (reference sequence). CDR3 amino acids: CASSGTGAYEQYF. CDR3 bases: TGTGCCAGCAGCGGCACAGGGGCCTACGAGCAGTACTTC.

V is TRBV5-1 and J is TRBJ1-6; D is possibly TRBD1 (6 bases). The germline V and J ends were trimmed by 0 bases and 9 bases, with 16 bases remaining between them. The CDR3 runs to 16 residues. Germline CDR1 SGHRS, CDR2 YFSETQ. CDR3 amino acids: CASSLAPGGAGSPLHF. For the CDR3, the DNA is TGCGCCAGCAGCTTGGCCCCGGGGGGGGCCGGTTCACCCCTCCACTTT.

The rearrangement joins TRBV7-8 to TRBJ1-1; D perhaps matches TRBD1 (5 bases). The germline V gene has CDR1 SGHVS and CDR2 FQNEAQ. The V end was cut by 4 bases, the J end by 1 base, with 7 bases between. There are 13 residues in the CDR3. The chain's CDR3 is CASSSRENTEAFF. CDR3 sequence (DNA): TGTGCCAGCAGCTCCAGGGAGAACACTGAAGCTTTCTTT.

V and J are TRBV19 and TRBJ1-1; D is unresolved. Germline V gene data show CDR1 as LNHDA and CDR2 as SQIVND (reference sequence). The CDR3 is 17 amino acids. V gave up 5 bases and J gave up 0 bases, with 19 bases separating them. CDR3 DNA: TGTGCCAGTAGTGTGCCGAGGTACGGAAAGATGAACACTGAAGCTTTCTTT. Translating it yields CASSVPRYGKMNTEAFF.

The rearrangement joins TRBV5-1 to TRBJ2-7; possible D gene TRBD1, 5 bases. Trimming took 4 bases from V and 4 from J, leaving 15 bases between them. This CDR3 contains 14 residues. CDR1 is SGHRS and CDR2 is YFSETQ in the germline V gene. The CDR3 sequence: CASSPQGDPYEQYF. The CDR3 coding sequence is TGCGCCAGCAGCCCTCAAGGGGATCCTTACGAGCAGTACTTC.

The V and J genes are TRBV7-3 and TRBJ2-1, with D possibly being TRBD2 (5 bases). The CDR3 has 14 amino acids. CDR1 SGHTA and CDR2 FQGTGA come from the germline V gene. Trimming took off 3 bases at V and 8 bases at J, with 14 bases between the two ends. The CDR3 nucleotides read TGTGCCAGCAGCTTTGGACTGTCATCGGATGAGCAGTTCTTC. Protein sequence: CASSFGLSSDEQFF.

The V gene is TRBV30, the J gene TRBJ2-7; TRBD2 aligns across 13 bases. The CDR3 loop spans 14 amino acids. The V segment lost 1 base and the J segment 5 bases; nucleotides outside the gene matches: 2. The germline gives CDR1 GTSNPN, CDR2 SVGIG (reference sequence). The CDR3 region has the DNA TGTGCCTGGAGTGGCGGGACTAGCGGGGACGAGCAGTACTTC. Translated, it gives CAWSGGTSGDEQYF. Full variable domain (remainder filled in from reference TRBV30 and TRBJ2-7): SQTIHQWPATLVQPVGSPLSLECTVEGTSNPNLYWYRQAAGRGLQLLFYSVGIGQISSEVPQNLSASRPQDRQFILSSKKLLLSDSGFYLCAWSGGTSGDEQYFGPGTRLTVT.

This rearrangement joins TRBV9 to TRBJ2-2; TRBD1 aligns across 10 bases. This CDR3 region has 16 residues. The trim removed 1 base at V and 7 bases at J, leaving 7 bases unmatched. The germline CDR1 and CDR2 sequences are SGDLS and YYNGEE. CDR3 amino acids: CASSVYGQGVVGELFF. CDR3 DNA sequence: TGTGCCAGCAGCGTATACGGACAGGGGGTGGTCGGGGAGCTGTTTTTT.

This clone occurred a few times. The rearrangement uses TRBV14 and TRBJ2-7, with D perhaps TRBD2 (5 bases). The CDR3 consists of 17 residues. Per the germline V gene, CDR1 is SGHDN and CDR2 is FVKESK. Between the trimmed V and J ends, which lost 0 bases and 1 base, there was a span of 16 bases. The CDR3 nucleotides are TGTGCCAGCAGCCAAGACGGGGTGGCCCACCCGTCCTACGAGCAGTACTTC. This encodes CASSQDGVAHPSYEQYF.

The chain is built from TRBV20-1 and TRBJ2-7, with D possibly matching TRBD2 (5 bases). Trimming stripped 2 bases from V and 3 bases from J, with 5 bases between. The CDR3 extends over 11 amino acids. Germline CDR1 DFQATT, CDR2 SNEGSKA (reference sequence). The CDR3 spells CSARRDYEQYF. CDR3 DNA sequence: TGCAGTGCTAGACGGGACTACGAGCAGTACTTC.

V usage is TRBV5-6 and J usage is TRBJ1-6; D is ambiguous. The CDR3 extends over 15 amino acids. CDR1 is SGHDT, CDR2 YYEEEE, per germline. V gave up 0 bases and J gave up 7 bases, with 11 bases separating them. The CDR3 protein is CASSLGQRLNSPLHF. The CDR3 coding sequence is TGTGCCAGCAGCTTGGGGCAGCGTCTGAATTCACCCCTCCACTTT. Full variable domain (missing parts from reference TRBV5-6 and TRBJ1-6): DAGVTQSPTHLIKTRGQQVTLRCSPKSGHDTVSWYQQALGQGPQFIFQYYEEEERQRGNFPDRFSGHQFPNYSSELNVNALLLGDSALYLCASSLGQRLNSPLHFGNGTRLTVT.

The chain couples TRBV6-5 to TRBJ2-7, with 10 nucleotides matching TRBD2. The CDR3 length is 14 residues. The germline V gene encodes CDR1 MNHEY and CDR2 SVGAGI. J was trimmed by 2 bases and V by 6 bases; bases with no gene match: 4. CDR3 sequence reads: CASRLAGDTYEQYF. CDR3 DNA sequence: TGTGCCAGCAGGCTAGCGGGAGACACCTACGAGCAGTACTTC.